A single sample gave rise to the 20 T cell receptor beta chains below, sequenced in a study of chemoradiotherapy in HPV16-positive cancers. Clones were read by immunoSEQ multiplex PCR, and TCRdb kept only the in-frame ones, dropping some. The sample lists tens of thousands of clones; just over 90% were seen once. Sequencing was performed on blood, taken from a patient who underwent chemoradiotherapy. These receptors were taken from a human donor with HPV-associated anogenital cancer.

The chain has TRBV7-9 and TRBJ2-1; 10 bases map to TRBD2. Germline trimming cut 3 bases from V and 8 bases from J; bases unmatched to any gene: 7. Germline V gene data show CDR1 as SEHNR and CDR2 as FQNEAQ (reference sequence). The CDR3 consists of 15 residues. The CDR3 reads CASSFRAGGFDEQFF. DNA for the CDR3: TGTGCCAGCAGCTTCCGAGCGGGGGGGTTCGATGAGCAGTTCTTC.

The table lists this clone with a count of one. V is TRBV11-2 and J is TRBJ2-2; no definite D call. The germline CDR1 and CDR2 sequences are SGHAT and FQNNGV. The CDR3 is made up of 16 amino acids. Trimming shortened V by 3 bases and J by 4 bases, and 15 bases separated the two germline ends. In DNA form, the CDR3 reads TGTGCCAGCAGCTTGTTGTATGGGTGGGGCACCGGGGAGCTGTTTTTT. It encodes CASSLLYGWGTGELFF.

The chain has TRBV2 and TRBJ1-2; D uncertain. V lost 5 bases and J lost 2, with 15 bases in between. The CDR3 sequence is 15 residues long. Germline loops: CDR1 SNHLY, CDR2 FYNNEI. The CDR3 nucleotides are TGTGCCAGCAGTTACCGGGGAGGTGGGAACTATGGCTACACCTTC. Translation gives CASSYRGGGNYGYTF.

The chain recombines TRBV5-1 with TRBJ2-7; 8 bases align to TRBD1. Germline V lookup: CDR1 SGHRS, CDR2 YFSETQ. CDR3 length: 12 amino acids. V lost 4 bases, J lost 5 bases, and 2 bases stayed unmatched. CDR3 bases: TGCGCCAGCAGCGAGACAGGGGACGAGCAGTACTTC. Amino acids: CASSETGDEQYF.

This clone was found once. This sequence joins TRBV27 and TRBJ2-7; the match to TRBD1 covers 7 bases. V gave up 0 bases and J gave up 5 bases; unmatched junction bases: 4. Germline loops: CDR1 MNHEY, CDR2 SMNVEV (reference sequence). The CDR3 has 14 amino acids. The chain's CDR3 is CASSLSKTGNEQYF. The CDR3 nucleotides read TGTGCCAGCAGTTTATCGAAGACAGGGAACGAGCAGTACTTC.

The chain couples TRBV13 to TRBJ2-3; 8 bases line up with TRBD2. The V segment lost 6 bases and the J segment 5 bases; nucleotides outside the gene matches: 7. Germline V gene data show CDR1 as PRHDT and CDR2 as FYEKMQ (reference sequence). The CDR3 loop spans 14 amino acids. CDR3 in DNA: TGTGCCAGCAGTTATAGCGGGGCGGGAGATACGCAGTATTTT. Residues: CASSYSGAGDTQYF.

V usage is TRBV5-6 and J usage is TRBJ1-5, with 7 bases identical to TRBD1. V lost 2 bases, J lost 2 bases, and 1 base stayed unmatched. The length of the CDR3 is 14 residues. Germline V gene lookup returns CDR1 SGHDT and CDR2 YYEEEE. As DNA, the CDR3 is TGTGCCAGCAGCTTTGGGACAGGCAATCAGCCCCAGCATTTT. Protein sequence: CASSFGTGNQPQHF. Looking up the rest from reference TRBV5-6 and TRBJ1-5 gives the full variable domain: DAGVTQSPTHLIKTRGQQVTLRCSPKSGHDTVSWYQQALGQGPQFIFQYYEEEERQRGNFPDRFSGHQFPNYSSELNVNALLLGDSALYLCASSFGTGNQPQHFGDGTRLSIL.

V usage is TRBV2 and J usage is TRBJ1-5, with 8 bases fitting TRBD1. This CDR3 region has 13 residues. V dropped 8 bases and J dropped 4; count of bases not matched to a gene: 4. The germline gives CDR1 SNHLY, CDR2 FYNNEI. CDR3 protein: CASDRGLNQPQHF. As DNA, the CDR3 is TGTGCCAGCGACAGGGGATTGAATCAGCCCCAGCATTTT.

This clone was seen a single time. The chain is built from TRBV4-3 and TRBJ2-5; 7 bases align to TRBD1. There are 17 residues in the CDR3. V shed 0 bases and J 5 bases; nucleotides not matched to a gene: 12. Germline assignment: CDR1 LGHNA and CDR2 YSLEER. The CDR3 DNA follows: TGCGCCAGCAGCCAAGATGGAAGGACAGGAAGAGGGGAGACCCAGTACTTC. Amino acid sequence: CASSQDGRTGRGETQYF.

The chain carries TRBV11-2 and TRBJ2-7; D not resolved. CDR1 and CDR2 (germline): SGHAT, FQNNGV. The germline V and J ends were trimmed by 2 bases and 1 base, with 9 bases remaining between them. The CDR3 sequence is 14 residues long. For the CDR3, the DNA is TGTGCCAGCAGCTTATATCTCAGTTCCTACGAGCAGTACTTC. Its translation: CASSLYLSSYEQYF.

The chain links TRBV4-3 to TRBJ1-2; 9 bases fit TRBD1. With V trimmed by 4 bases and J by 8 bases, 14 bases remained unmatched. This CDR3 has 16 residues. Germline loops: CDR1 LGHNA, CDR2 YSLEER. The CDR3 here is CASSRGRTGVLGGYTF. CDR3 DNA sequence: TGCGCCAGCAGCCGGGGCCGGACAGGGGTTCTAGGGGGCTACACCTTC.

This sequence joins TRBV7-2 and TRBJ2-5; tentatively, D is TRBD1 or TRBD2 (5 bases each). The CDR3 is made up of 15 amino acids. The germline gives CDR1 SGHTA, CDR2 FQGNSA. V gave up 5 bases and J gave up 5 bases, with 18 bases separating them. CDR3 loop: CASSALGAKRETQYF. In DNA form, the CDR3 reads TGTGCCAGCAGCGCACTAGGGGCTAAAAGGGAGACCCAGTACTTC.

The J gene is TRBJ2-7, the V gene TRBV5-1, with 10 bases that match TRBD2. The V gene end was trimmed by 0 bases and the J gene end by 7 bases; junction bases not matched to a gene: 7. Germline CDR1 reads SGHRS; CDR2 reads YFSETQ. This CDR3 is 15 amino acids long. The CDR3 DNA reads TGCGCCAGCAGCTTGGTGGCTAGCGGGAGTGGGGAGCAGTACTTC. As protein: CASSLVASGSGEQYF.

CDR3 nucleotides: TGTGCCTGGAGTGTAAAGGGGGCTACCGGGGAGCTGTTTTTT. It is translated as CAWSVKGATGELFF. This sequence joins TRBV30 and TRBJ2-2, with 7 bases fitting TRBD1. V shed 0 bases and J 5 bases; nucleotides not matched to a gene: 3. Germline assignment: CDR1 GTSNPN and CDR2 SVGIG (reference sequence). The CDR3 has 14 amino acids.

This chain links TRBV30 with TRBJ2-7, with a weak D call TRBD2 (6 bases). The CDR3 is 13 amino acids. V shed 2 bases and J shed 3 bases, with 11 bases lying between them. Germline lookup yields CDR1 GTSNPN and CDR2 SVGIG (reference sequence). CDR3 in amino acids: CAWSRGILYEQYF. The CDR3 DNA follows: TGTGCCTGGAGTCGGGGGATTCTCTACGAGCAGTACTTC.

This chain joins TRBV30 and TRBJ1-2, with D hard to call. This CDR3 is built from 13 residues. Trimming took 4 bases from V and 0 from J, leaving 9 bases between them. Germline V gene lookup returns CDR1 GTSNPN and CDR2 SVGIG (reference sequence). CDR3 residues: CAWTPSPNYGYTF. CDR3 in DNA: TGTGCCTGGACCCCTAGCCCTAACTATGGCTACACCTTC.

In its sample, this clone was seen once. The J gene is TRBJ2-3, the V gene TRBV6-5; the D is unclear. From germline, CDR1 is MNHEY and CDR2 SVGAGI. The ends were cut back, 7 bases at V and 4 bases at J, with 6 bases in the middle. The CDR3 contains 11 residues. The CDR3: CASIRADTQYF. The CDR3 DNA reads as TGTGCCAGCATTCGCGCAGATACGCAGTATTTT.

The chain combines TRBV28 with TRBJ2-7, with D possibly being TRBD1 (6 bases). Germline V gene sequence: CDR1 MDHEN, CDR2 SYDVKM. This CDR3 is 12 amino acids long. The germline V and J ends were trimmed by 5 bases and 5 bases, with 10 bases remaining between them. CDR3 amino acids: CASSTGSHEQYF. The CDR3 DNA follows: TGTGCCAGCAGTACAGGGAGCCACGAGCAGTACTTC.

This clone was counted once. In DNA, the CDR3 is TGTGCCAGCAGTTTAGATTTCAGGGGTGGGCCCACCGGGGAGCTGTTTTTT. This translates into CASSLDFRGGPTGELFF. This sequence joins TRBV27 and TRBJ2-2; perhaps TRBD1 as D (6 bases). The CDR3 spans 17 residues. V lost 2 bases, J lost 4 bases, and 17 bases lay in between. Germline CDR1 is MNHEY and CDR2 is SMNVEV (reference sequence).

The chain combines TRBV7-2 with TRBJ1-2; 8 bases map to TRBD1. Germline CDR1 is SGHTA and CDR2 is FQGNSA. The CDR3 runs to 15 residues. V gave up 6 bases and J gave up 8 bases; unmatched junction bases: 14. The CDR3: CASSQTGGQWGGYTF. The CDR3 nucleotides read TGTGCCAGCAGTCAAACAGGGGGACAGTGGGGCGGCTACACCTTC.